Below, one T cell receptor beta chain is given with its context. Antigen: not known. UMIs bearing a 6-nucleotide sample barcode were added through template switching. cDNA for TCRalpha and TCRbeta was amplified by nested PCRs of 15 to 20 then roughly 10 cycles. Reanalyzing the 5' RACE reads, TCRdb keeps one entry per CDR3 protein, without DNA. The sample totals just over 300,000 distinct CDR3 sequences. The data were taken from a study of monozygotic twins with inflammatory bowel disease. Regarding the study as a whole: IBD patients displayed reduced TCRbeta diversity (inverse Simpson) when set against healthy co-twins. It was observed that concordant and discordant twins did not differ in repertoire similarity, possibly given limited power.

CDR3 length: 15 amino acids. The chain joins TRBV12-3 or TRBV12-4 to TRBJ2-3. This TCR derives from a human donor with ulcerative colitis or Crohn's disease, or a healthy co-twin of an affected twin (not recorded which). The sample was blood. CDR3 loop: CASSSGMRITDTQYF.